This is a list of T cell receptor beta chains from one sample in a study of early T cells in non-severe SARS-CoV-2 infection. TCRdb ran MiXCR on the 5' RACE reads and lists one entry per CDR3 protein. The data show 50,000 to 60,000 distinct CDR3 sequences, 6.2% seen once. Sequenced: whole blood. These receptors all stem from an adult who was a healthcare worker with PCR-confirmed SARS-CoV-2 infection or an uninfected control (not recorded which). The CDR3 runs from the conserved cysteine through the conserved F or W. D genes are given only for firm matches. Size is omitted from some rows. Given values are once, few, many or a class for expanded clones.

clone_size	d_call	v_call	j_call	cdr3_aa	cdr3_nt
many	NA	TRBV6-6	TRBJ2-7	CASSGRDSSYEQYF	TGTGCCAGCAGTGGGAGGGACAGTTCCTACGAGCAGTACTTC
many	NA	TRBV20-1	TRBJ1-5	CSASKGMGTNQPQHF	TGCAGTGCTTCTAAGGGGATGGGTACCAATCAGCCCCAGCATTTT
NA	NA	TRBV7-6	TRBJ1-1	CASSPPGGTAFF	TGTGCCAGCAGCCCCCCCGGCGGAACGGCTTTCTTT
few	NA	TRBV30	TRBJ1-6	CAWTDSSSYNSPLHF	TGTGCCTGGACGGACTCTTCCTCCTATAATTCACCCCTCCACTTT
few	NA	TRBV19	TRBJ2-2	CASSIDPQFGELFF	TGTGCCAGTAGTATAGACCCCCAATTCGGGGAGCTGTTTTTT
many	NA	TRBV7-8	TRBJ2-1	CASSLESYNEQFF	TGTGCCAGCAGCTTAGAGTCCTACAATGAGCAGTTCTTC
NA	NA	TRBV11-2	TRBJ2-1	CASSLYGANEQFF	TGTGCCAGCAGCTTGTATGGGGCCAATGAGCAGTTCTTC
few	NA	TRBV6-2/TRBV6-3	TRBJ2-7	CASKEGAEQYF	TGTGCCAGCAAGGAGGGAGCCGAGCAGTACTTC
many	NA	TRBV12-3/TRBV12-4	TRBJ1-1	CASSLARGSQSMNTEAFF	TGTGCCAGCAGTTTAGCGAGGGGATCCCAATCCATGAACACTGAAGCTTTCTTT
many	TRBD1	TRBV12-5	TRBJ2-7	CASGLATGQGAGEQYF	TGTGCTAGTGGTTTGGCTACCGGACAGGGGGCAGGAGAGCAGTACTTC
few	NA	TRBV19	TRBJ1-2	CASIGGGLGENGYTF	TGTGCCAGTATAGGGGGAGGGCTCGGAGAGAATGGCTACACCTTC
many	TRBD1	TRBV7-2	TRBJ1-6	CASSPQGQGSSPLHF	TGTGCCAGCAGCCCCCAGGGACAGGGTAGTTCACCCCTCCACTTT
NA	TRBD2	TRBV11-2	TRBJ2-7	CASSFVAGDAGEQYF	TGTGCCAGCAGCTTCGTAGCGGGGGATGCCGGGGAGCAGTACTTC
many	NA	TRBV28	TRBJ1-6	CASSFRGSDSPLHF	TGTGCCAGCAGTTTCAGAGGGTCGGATTCACCCCTCCACTTT
few	NA	TRBV5-1	TRBJ2-5	CASSLALFQETQYF	TGCGCCAGCAGCTTGGCCTTATTCCAAGAGACCCAGTACTTC
many	NA	TRBV18	TRBJ1-5	CASSPMAPAGRSNQPQHF	TGTGCCAGCTCACCAATGGCCCCGGCAGGGAGGAGCAATCAGCCCCAGCATTTT
NA	NA	TRBV27	TRBJ2-3	CASSPVGVGQYF	TGTGCCAGCAGCCCCGTGGGGGTTGGACAGTATTTT
few	NA	TRBV7-3	TRBJ2-3	CASSLIPTDTQYF	TGTGCCAGCAGCTTGATACCCACAGATACGCAGTATTTT
few	NA	TRBV5-4	TRBJ2-3	CASSQGGLRADTQYF	TGTGCCAGCAGCCAGGGGGGGTTGAGAGCAGATACGCAGTATTTT
many	NA	TRBV7-7	TRBJ2-7	CASSSYEQYF	TGTGCTAGCAGCTCCTACGAGCAGTACTTC
many	NA	TRBV29-1	TRBJ1-2	CSVGMGAGGYTF	TGCAGCGTTGGTATGGGGGCGGGAGGCTACACCTTC
few	NA	TRBV5-6	TRBJ2-7	CASSLRGGLIYEQYF	TGTGCCAGCAGCTTGAGGGGGGGCCTAATCTACGAGCAGTACTTC
many	NA	TRBV5-1	TRBJ2-1	CASSSTTSSYNEQFF	TGCGCCAGCAGCTCCACTACGAGCTCCTACAATGAGCAGTTCTTC
many	NA	TRBV9	TRBJ2-7	CASSVAADPYEQYF	TGTGCCAGCAGCGTAGCGGCAGACCCATACGAGCAGTACTTC
many	TRBD2	TRBV4-3	TRBJ2-7	CASSQDLAGASYEQYF	TGCGCCAGCAGCCAAGATCTAGCGGGGGCCTCCTACGAGCAGTACTTC
NA	NA	TRBV6-2/TRBV6-3	TRBJ2-1	CASSYRAGLYNEQFF	TGTGCCAGCAGTTACCGGGCGGGGCTCTACAATGAGCAGTTCTTC
few	TRBD1	TRBV12-3/TRBV12-4	TRBJ2-7	CASSHRQGWHEQYF	TGTGCCAGCAGTCACCGACAGGGGTGGCACGAGCAGTACTTC
many	NA	TRBV29-1	TRBJ2-5	CSVEEVTQYF	TGCAGCGTTGAAGAAGTGACCCAGTACTTC
few	TRBD1	TRBV6-6	TRBJ2-5	CASSYRGQQETQYF	TGTGCCAGCAGTTACCGGGGACAGCAAGAGACCCAGTACTTC
NA	NA	TRBV7-2	TRBJ2-2	CAMQDMNTGELFF	TGTGCCATGCAGGACATGAACACCGGGGAGCTGTTTTTT
few	TRBD1	TRBV27	TRBJ1-2	CASSLFGQGAGTPGLGYTF	TGTGCCAGCAGTTTATTCGGACAGGGGGCAGGGACTCCAGGGTTGGGCTACACCTTC
many	TRBD2	TRBV6-4	TRBJ2-1	CASSDTSGGANEQFF	TGTGCCAGCAGTGACACTAGCGGGGGGGCCAATGAGCAGTTCTTC
NA	NA	TRBV6-2/TRBV6-3	TRBJ2-5	CASLASGTETQYF	TGTGCCAGCCTTGCCTCAGGGACCGAGACCCAGTACTTC
few	NA	TRBV3-1	TRBJ1-5	CASSQGGDGQPQHF	TGTGCCAGCAGCCAAGGAGGGGATGGTCAGCCCCAGCATTTT
many	NA	TRBV25-1	TRBJ2-5	CASSEYAFGGQETQYF	TGTGCCAGCAGTGAATATGCTTTCGGGGGACAAGAGACCCAGTACTTC
many	TRBD2	TRBV12-3/TRBV12-4	TRBJ2-3	CASSPIVSGALSTDTQYF	TGTGCCAGCAGCCCCATCGTGAGCGGGGCCTTGTCCACAGATACGCAGTATTTT
NA	TRBD1	TRBV6-2/TRBV6-3	TRBJ1-1	CASSLKGRGMTEAFF	TGTGCCAGCAGCCTCAAGGGCAGGGGGATGACTGAAGCTTTCTTT
NA	NA	TRBV7-3	TRBJ2-2	CASSLSVGELFF	TGTGCCAGCAGCTTAAGCGTCGGGGAGCTGTTTTTT
many	TRBD1	TRBV11-3	TRBJ1-1	CASSSYRTPDRVKGEAFF	TGTGCCAGCAGTTCTTACCGAACCCCGGACAGGGTAAAGGGTGAAGCTTTCTTT
few	TRBD1	TRBV7-9	TRBJ2-7	CASSPGTGPSYEQYF	TGTGCCAGCAGCCCAGGGACAGGGCCCTCCTACGAGCAGTACTTC
few	NA	TRBV14	TRBJ2-1	CASSQDLGSEQFF	TGTGCCAGCAGCCAAGATTTGGGATCTGAGCAGTTCTTC
many	NA	TRBV11-2	TRBJ2-7	CASSLLRGAYEQYF	TGTGCCAGCAGCTTATTACGCGGGGCGTACGAGCAGTACTTC
NA	NA	TRBV9	TRBJ2-1	CASSPRTTHGNEQFF	TGTGCCAGCAGCCCTCGGACTACTCACGGGAATGAGCAGTTCTTC
NA	NA	TRBV2	TRBJ2-7	CASSEGDTVTYEQYF	TGTGCCAGCAGTGAAGGCGACACCGTCACCTACGAGCAGTACTTC
few	NA	TRBV12-3/TRBV12-4	TRBJ1-2	CASRRPSPPYGYTF	TGTGCCAGCCGCAGACCCTCCCCTCCCTATGGCTACACCTTC
many	TRBD2	TRBV27	TRBJ2-7	CASSLSTSGGTMEQYF	TGTGCCAGCAGTTTATCCACTAGCGGGGGGACCATGGAGCAGTACTTC
many	TRBD1	TRBV28	TRBJ1-4	CASSSSRDSNF	TGTGCCAGCAGCTCCTCCCGGGACAGCAATTTT
few	TRBD2	TRBV20-1	TRBJ2-5	CSARKPGLAEKRGETQYF	TGCAGTGCTCGAAAACCAGGACTAGCGGAGAAACGGGGAGAGACCCAGTACTTC
many	NA	TRBV6-1	TRBJ1-1	CASGQRYTEAFF	TGTGCCAGCGGTCAGAGATACACTGAAGCTTTCTTT
NA	TRBD1	TRBV6-2/TRBV6-3	TRBJ1-2	CASSYGTDRGRYTF	TGTGCCAGCAGTTACGGGACAGACCGTGGGCGCTACACCTTC
NA	TRBD1	TRBV11-2	TRBJ2-6	CASSGTGRSGANVLTF	TGTGCCAGCAGCGGGACAGGGCGCTCTGGGGCCAACGTCCTGACTTTC
many	TRBD1	TRBV29-1	TRBJ2-1	CSVEDTGGSYNEQFF	TGCAGCGTTGAAGACACAGGGGGGTCCTACAATGAGCAGTTCTTC
many	TRBD1	TRBV7-9	TRBJ2-7	CASSLVGTGAYEQYF	TGTGCCAGCAGCTTAGTGGGGACAGGGGCGTACGAGCAGTACTTC
NA	NA	TRBV5-1	TRBJ2-7	CASKYEPPAYEQYF	TGCGCCAGCAAATACGAGCCACCCGCCTACGAGCAGTACTTC
many	NA	TRBV6-6	TRBJ2-4	CASSSQNIQYF	TGTGCCAGCAGCAGTCAAAACATTCAGTACTTC